A few counts support the clone carrying this T cell receptor beta chain. Its target is unknown. This sample is drawn from a study of PD-1 blockade in classical Hodgkin lymphoma. Study-wide results and caveats: Whereas CD4+ TCR diversity had risen significantly by C4D1, CD8+ TCR diversity had not.

All the patients suffered relapse after autologous stem cell transplantation, and brentuximab vedotin exposure differed. Germline CDR1 and CDR2: SNHLY and FYNNEI. This CDR3 spans 14 amino acids. Trimming took 6 bases from V and 8 from J, leaving 14 bases between them. The method was immunoSEQ multiplex PCR; TCRdb's version includes in-frame clones alone and lacks a portion of them. The sample yields 20,000 to 30,000 clones, over 60% seen once. This clonotype was sampled from a human donor with classical Hodgkin lymphoma. This material consisted of peripheral blood mononuclear cells (PBMCs), taken before the second cycle of nivolumab. The chain has TRBV2 and TRBJ1-6, with TRBD1 as a possible D gene (5 bases). The CDR3 spells CASSRDFQYSPLHF. The CDR3 DNA sequence: TGTGCCAGCAGCCGGGACTTCCAGTATTCACCCCTCCACTTT.